Listed below are T cell receptor beta chains from one sample, sequenced in a study of cytomegalovirus exposure and HLA in healthy donors. Clones were sequenced by immunoSEQ multiplex PCR, and TCRdb holds only the in-frame ones, with some missing. The data show some 200,000 clones, almost 80% seen once. The specimen was PBMCs. The source of these receptors is a man aged 18 to 30 in good health and CMV-seronegative. CDR3s include the opening cysteine and the closing phenylalanine or tryptophan. The D gene is left open where the match is weak. For some rows the clone size is stated as once, few or many, or as a class when expanded; others skip it.

d_call	v_call	clone_size	j_call	cdr3_aa	cdr3_nt
.	TRBV14	.	TRBJ1-3	CASSQDWRNPPAENTIYF	TGTGCCAGCAGCCAAGACTGGAGGAACCCGCCGGCTGAAAACACCATATATTTT
.	TRBV27	.	TRBJ2-3	CASSLYRGTDTQYF	TGTGCCAGCAGTTTATACAGGGGCACAGATACGCAGTATTTT
.	TRBV11-1	.	TRBJ2-1	CASSPRGGSYNEQFF	TGTGCCAGCAGCCCCCGCGGCGGTTCCTACAATGAGCAGTTCTTC
TRBD2	TRBV12-5	.	TRBJ2-1	CASGFGLATEQFF	TGTGCTAGTGGTTTCGGACTAGCGACTGAGCAGTTCTTC
TRBD2	TRBV30	.	TRBJ2-1	CAWTSGRPTYNEQFF	TGTGCCTGGACTAGCGGGAGACCGACCTACAATGAGCAGTTCTTC
TRBD1	TRBV11-2	.	TRBJ1-5	CASSLGQGSQPQHF	TGTGCCAGCAGCTTAGGACAGGGGTCTCAGCCCCAGCATTTT
TRBD1	TRBV9	.	TRBJ2-1	CASSAGQAGNEQFF	TGTGCCAGCAGCGCGGGACAGGCGGGCAATGAGCAGTTCTTC
.	TRBV21-1	.	TRBJ1-6	CARITGGEESPLHF	TGTGCCAGAATTACAGGGGGCGAAGAATCACCCCTCCACTTT
TRBD1	TRBV6-5	.	TRBJ1-4	CASSYGTGLIFEKLFF	TGTGCCAGCAGCTACGGGACAGGCCTGATTTTTGAAAAACTGTTTTTT
.	TRBV10-2	.	TRBJ2-3	CASRGTGPDTQYF	TGCGCCAGCCGCGGGACGGGACCAGATACGCAGTATTTT
TRBD1	TRBV4-3	.	TRBJ1-2	CASSQDRTGKRGGYTF	TGCGCCAGCAGCCAAGATCGGACAGGGAAGAGGGGTGGCTACACCTTC
.	TRBV11-2	once	TRBJ2-2	CASSPGGMRELFF	TGTGCCAGCAGCCCGGGTGGTATGAGGGAACTGTTTTTT
TRBD1	TRBV7-9	.	TRBJ1-6	CSSSLDPDRGNSYNSPLHF	TGTTCCAGCAGCTTAGACCCGGACAGGGGGAATTCCTATAATTCACCCCTCCACTTT
TRBD2	TRBV4-2	.	TRBJ2-1	CASSQDASGYNEQFF	TGTGCCAGCAGCCAAGACGCTAGCGGGTACAATGAGCAGTTCTTC
.	TRBV19	.	TRBJ2-1	CASSYGDEQFF	TGTGCCAGTAGTTATGGAGATGAGCAGTTCTTC
.	TRBV4-3	.	TRBJ2-3	CASRSEGTDTQYF	TGCGCCAGCAGGTCAGAGGGCACAGATACGCAGTATTTT
TRBD1	TRBV27	.	TRBJ1-4	CASSPGTGEGEKLFF	TGTGCCAGCAGTCCCGGGACAGGGGAAGGTGAAAAACTGTTTTTT
.	TRBV5-1	.	TRBJ2-7	CASSLGGENEQYF	TGCGCCAGCAGCTTGGGAGGAGAGAACGAGCAGTACTTC
.	TRBV7-9	.	TRBJ1-4	CASSPTGSPEKLFF	TGTGCCAGCAGCCCCACAGGGTCCCCTGAAAAACTGTTTTTT
.	TRBV29-1	few	TRBJ2-3	CSTRGLVNTDTQYF	TGCAGCACACGAGGGCTAGTCAACACAGATACGCAGTATTTT
.	TRBV4-3	many	TRBJ1-1	CASSQVGGGASGAFF	TGCGCCAGCAGCCAAGTGGGGGGAGGGGCTTCGGGAGCTTTCTTT
.	TRBV6-6	once	TRBJ1-2	CASSFLTGSYGYTF	TGTGCCAGCAGTTTCCTGACAGGCAGCTATGGCTACACCTTC
.	TRBV7-9	.	TRBJ1-1	CASTTGTMGAFF	TGTGCCAGCACCACAGGTACAATGGGGGCTTTCTTT
TRBD1	TRBV28	.	TRBJ2-7	CASSTTGTGRSYEQYF	TGTGCCAGCAGTACCACCGGGACAGGGAGAAGCTACGAGCAGTACTTC
.	TRBV2	once	TRBJ2-2	CARADRNTGELFF	TGTGCCAGGGCGGACAGGAACACCGGGGAGCTGTTTTTT
TRBD1	TRBV6-4	.	TRBJ1-2	CASSLTGGEGYGYTF	TGTGCCAGCAGTCTTACAGGGGGCGAGGGCTATGGCTACACCTTC
.	TRBV10-3	.	TRBJ2-1	CAISGTTENEQFF	TGTGCCATCAGTGGGACAACTGAGAATGAGCAGTTCTTC
TRBD1	TRBV4-3	few	TRBJ2-2	CASSLEGAGPGELFF	TGCGCCAGCAGCCTCGAGGGGGCCGGCCCCGGGGAGCTGTTTTTT
TRBD1	TRBV14	.	TRBJ1-4	CASSIGTEEKLFF	TGTGCCAGCAGCATAGGGACAGAGGAAAAACTGTTTTTT
TRBD1	TRBV5-6	.	TRBJ1-2	CASSVGQGTGYTF	TGTGCCAGCAGCGTGGGACAGGGGACTGGCTACACCTTC
.	TRBV7-9	few	TRBJ2-2	CASSLYGELFF	TGTGCCAGCAGCTTATACGGGGAGCTGTTTTTT
TRBD1	TRBV2	.	TRBJ1-1	CASSEAQGALNTEAFF	TGTGCCAGCAGTGAAGCCCAGGGGGCCCTTAACACTGAAGCTTTCTTT
.	TRBV4-1	.	TRBJ1-3	CASSQDPGAGNTIYF	TGCGCCAGCAGCCAAGACCCCGGGGCTGGAAACACCATATATTTT
.	TRBV7-9	.	TRBJ2-7	CASSLDRAGEQYF	TGTGCCAGCAGCTTAGACCGAGCGGGCGAGCAGTACTTC
TRBD1	TRBV4-3	few	TRBJ1-1	CASSGQGGYTEAFF	TGCGCCAGCAGCGGACAGGGGGGGTATACTGAAGCTTTCTTT
.	TRBV5-8	.	TRBJ2-7	CASSHLNYEQYF	TGTGCCAGCAGCCATCTAAACTACGAGCAGTACTTC
.	TRBV9	.	TRBJ1-4	CASSVGGSNEKLFF	TGTGCCAGCAGCGTGGGAGGCAGTAATGAAAAACTGTTTTTT
.	TRBV19	.	TRBJ1-3	CASSMSGHPSGNTIYF	TGTGCCAGTAGTATGTCTGGACACCCCTCTGGAAACACCATATATTTT
.	TRBV15	.	TRBJ1-4	CATSRGREEKLFF	TGTGCCACCAGCAGAGGCAGGGAAGAAAAACTGTTTTTT
TRBD2	TRBV30	.	TRBJ2-2	CAWISLAEVGELFF	TGTGCCTGGATAAGCCTAGCGGAAGTGGGGGAGCTGTTTTTT
TRBD1	TRBV5-6	.	TRBJ1-5	CASSSTGAGQPQHF	TGTGCCAGCAGCTCGACAGGGGCAGGTCAGCCCCAGCATTTT
.	TRBV9	.	TRBJ2-7	CASSVVTGGPPYEQYF	TGTGCCAGCAGCGTAGTTACCGGGGGTCCCCCCTACGAGCAGTACTTC
TRBD2	TRBV11-2	few	TRBJ2-1	CASSPSWAGGGEQFF	TGTGCCAGCAGCCCAAGCTGGGCGGGGGGTGGTGAGCAGTTCTTC
TRBD1	TRBV4-3	.	TRBJ2-7	CASSQDLGGDRGYEQYF	TGCGCCAGCAGCCAAGATCTAGGTGGGGACAGGGGTTACGAGCAGTACTTC
TRBD2	TRBV28	.	TRBJ2-3	CASSLGLAGETDTQYF	TGTGCCAGCAGTCTGGGACTAGCGGGAGAGACAGATACGCAGTATTTT
.	TRBV5-4	.	TRBJ1-2	CASSFAVQGPPNYGYTF	TGTGCCAGCAGCTTCGCGGTACAGGGCCCACCTAACTATGGCTACACCTTC
.	TRBV25-1	.	TRBJ2-1	CASSEPGQGYNEQFF	TGTGCCAGCAGTGAGCCAGGGCAAGGGTACAATGAGCAGTTCTTC
TRBD2	TRBV11-3	.	TRBJ2-5	CASSLAQLADQETQYF	TGTGCCAGCAGCTTAGCCCAGCTAGCGGATCAAGAGACCCAGTACTTC
.	TRBV7-2	.	TRBJ2-7	CASSLLPAGYEQYF	TGTGCCAGCAGCTTATTGCCAGCAGGCTACGAGCAGTACTTC